This T cell receptor (beta chain) was sequenced for a study of regulatory T cells in long-lasting Graves disease. Whole-study context: In persistent Graves' disease, antithyroid drugs had been taken for over 5 years and TSH receptor antibodies stayed positive.

In building TCR beta libraries, iRepertoire HTBI primers were used together with Arm-PCR of CDR3 regions. TCRdb reprocessed the multiplex PCR reads with MiXCR, giving one entry per CDR3 protein. The sample lists 600,000 to 800,000 distinct CDR3 sequences; 25% to 35% were seen once. Time point in this sample: persistent/refractory GD, antithyroid drugs over 5 years with positive TRAb. Extracted RNA from PBMCs served as the source of the TCR library. Patients met American Thyroid Association criteria for Graves' disease. General study results and limits: Newly diagnosed patients shared about a thousand public clonotypes; persistent patients shared under 3,000. TRBV28, TRBJ1-2 and TRBJ2-5 emerged as the favored segments in persistent disease.

The germline V gene encodes CDR1 MDHEN and CDR2 SYDVKM. The length of the CDR3 is 16 residues. J lost 0 bases, V lost 1 base, and 3 bases had no gene match. As regards this clonotype: Its antigen remains unknown.

The clonotype was recovered from a female donor with Graves disease. The input for sequencing was peripheral blood mononuclear cells (PBMCs), taken when the disease was refractory, from a patient treated with antithyroid drugs. V gene TRBV28 combines with J gene TRBJ1-5, with 7 positions matching TRBD1. CDR3 in amino acids: CASSLSTGNSNQPQHF. The CDR3 DNA is TGTGCCAGCAGTTTATCGACAGGGAATAGCAATCAGCCCCAGCATTTT.